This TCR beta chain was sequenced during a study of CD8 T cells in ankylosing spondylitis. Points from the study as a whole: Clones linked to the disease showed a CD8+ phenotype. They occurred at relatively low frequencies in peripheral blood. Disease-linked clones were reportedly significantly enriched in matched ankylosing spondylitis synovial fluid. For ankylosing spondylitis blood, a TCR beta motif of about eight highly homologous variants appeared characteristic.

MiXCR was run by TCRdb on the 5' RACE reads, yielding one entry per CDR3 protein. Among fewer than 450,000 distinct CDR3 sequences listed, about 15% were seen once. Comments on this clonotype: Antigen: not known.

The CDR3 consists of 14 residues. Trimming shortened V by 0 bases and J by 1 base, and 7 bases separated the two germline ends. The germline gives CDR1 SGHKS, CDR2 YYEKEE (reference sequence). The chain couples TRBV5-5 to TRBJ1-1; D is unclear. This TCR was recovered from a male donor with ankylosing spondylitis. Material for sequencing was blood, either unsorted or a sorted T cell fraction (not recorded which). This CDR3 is CASSLAARNTEAFF. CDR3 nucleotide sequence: TGTGCCAGCAGCTTGGCAGCACGGAACACTGAAGCTTTCTTT.